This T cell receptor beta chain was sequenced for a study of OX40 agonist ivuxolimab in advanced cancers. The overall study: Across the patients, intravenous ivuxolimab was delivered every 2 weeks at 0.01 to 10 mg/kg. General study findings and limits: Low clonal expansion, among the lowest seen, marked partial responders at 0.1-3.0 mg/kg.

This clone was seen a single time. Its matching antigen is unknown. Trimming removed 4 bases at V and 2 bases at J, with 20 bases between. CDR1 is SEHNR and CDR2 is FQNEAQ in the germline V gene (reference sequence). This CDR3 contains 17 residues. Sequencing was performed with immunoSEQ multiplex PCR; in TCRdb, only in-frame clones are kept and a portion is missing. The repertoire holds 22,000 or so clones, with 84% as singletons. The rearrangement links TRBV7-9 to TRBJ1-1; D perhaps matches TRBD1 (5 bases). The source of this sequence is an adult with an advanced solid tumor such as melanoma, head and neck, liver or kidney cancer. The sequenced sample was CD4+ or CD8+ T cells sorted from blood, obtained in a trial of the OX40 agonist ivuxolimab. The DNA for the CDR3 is TGTGCCAGCAGCTCAACAACGCGGGGGGTGGGAAACACTGAAGCTTTCTTT. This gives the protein CASSSTTRGVGNTEAFF.